The 17 T cell receptor beta chains below were found in one sample sequenced in a study of sequential checkpoint blockade in melanoma. TCRdb keeps only in-frame clones here, not all; method: immunoSEQ multiplex PCR. The sample comprises 15,000 to 20,000 clones, around 70% of which are singletons, and about 22% rests with the top ten. The sample's treatment: randomized to nivolumab then ipilimumab (arm A) or the reverse (arm B). The specimen comprised CD8+ T cells sorted from blood (inferred from file names), sampled from a patient given nivolumab and ipilimumab in sequence. The receptors were gathered from a human donor with melanoma.

The chain is built from TRBV7-9 and TRBJ2-5; D is perhaps TRBD1 (5 bases). V lost 2 bases to trimming and J lost 5 bases, with 12 bases between them. Germline loops: CDR1 SEHNR, CDR2 FQNEAQ (reference sequence). The CDR3 is 14 amino acids. The CDR3 spells CASSLIWGGETQYF. The CDR3 DNA reads TGTGCCAGCAGCTTAATATGGGGCGGCGAGACCCAGTACTTC.

V and J are TRBV15 and TRBJ1-5; no reliable D call. Trimming shortened V by 0 bases and J by 5 bases, and 8 bases separated the two germline ends. CDR3 length: 14 amino acids. Germline V gene data show CDR1 as LNHNV and CDR2 as YYDKDF (reference sequence). This chain's CDR3 is CATSRDESYQPQHF. CDR3 coding DNA: TGTGCCACCAGCAGAGATGAGTCTTATCAGCCCCAGCATTTT.

The rearrangement links TRBV27 to TRBJ2-1; unclear D gene. Germline lookup yields CDR1 MNHEY and CDR2 SMNVEV (reference sequence). This CDR3 is built from 14 residues. V lost 3 bases and J 0 bases, leaving 6 bases between the germline ends. The CDR3, as DNA: TGTGCCAGCAGTTTCTTTAGCTCCTACAATGAGCAGTTCTTC. Translating it yields CASSFFSSYNEQFF.

This clone came up a few times. This sequence joins TRBV9 and TRBJ1-3; D possibly corresponds to TRBD1 (6 bases). CDR3 length: 16 residues. From germline, CDR1 is SGDLS and CDR2 YYNGEE. V was trimmed by 0 bases and J by 1 base, leaving 11 bases between them. The CDR3 region is CASSVATQGSGNTIYF. The CDR3 nucleotides are TGTGCCAGCAGCGTAGCTACCCAGGGGTCTGGAAACACCATATATTTT.

There are a few counts of this clone. The rearrangement links TRBV5-4 to TRBJ1-1, with 11 nucleotides matching TRBD1. The germline V gene encodes CDR1 SGHNT and CDR2 YYREEE (reference sequence). The CDR3 has 14 residues. V was clipped by 3 bases and J by 4 bases; unmatched bases: 2. The CDR3: CASSYGTGGTEAFF. CDR3 DNA sequence: TGTGCCAGCAGCTATGGGACAGGGGGCACTGAAGCTTTCTTT. The complete variable domain, with remaining parts taken from reference TRBV5-4 and TRBJ1-1, reads ETGVTQSPTHLIKTRGQQVTLRCSSQSGHNTVSWYQQALGQGPQFIFQYYREEENGRGNFPPRFSGLQFPNYSSELNVNALELDDSALYLCASSYGTGGTEAFFGQGTRLTVV.

The V and J genes are TRBV2 and TRBJ2-2, with TRBD1 as a possible D gene (6 bases). This CDR3 contains 14 residues. Germline values: CDR1 SNHLY, CDR2 FYNNEI. Trimming took 3 bases from V and 7 from J, leaving 12 bases between them. The CDR3 region has the DNA TGTGCCAGCAGTGAGGCAGGGGCTGGCGGGGAGCTGTTTTTT. This codes for CASSEAGAGGELFF.

The chain combines TRBV27 with TRBJ1-4; perhaps TRBD1 as D (5 bases). This CDR3 comprises 15 residues. The V gene's germline CDR1 is MNHEY and CDR2 SMNVEV (reference sequence). V dropped 0 bases and J dropped 6 bases, with 11 bases sitting between them. The CDR3 coding sequence is TGTGCCAGCAGTTTATCAGGGGATTCGTATGAAAAACTGTTTTTT. Translated: CASSLSGDSYEKLFF.

This clone was detected only once. This chain joins TRBV23-1 and TRBJ2-2; 7 bases fit TRBD2. TRBV23-1 carries the ORF label, with uncertain function. CDR3 length: 14 amino acids. V gave up 7 bases and J gave up 5 bases; unmatched junction bases: 7. CDR3 in amino acids: CASMMGGRTGELFF. CDR3 in DNA: TGCGCCAGCATGATGGGCGGGAGAACCGGGGAGCTGTTTTTT.

The chain carries TRBV5-6 and TRBJ2-2; possibly TRBD2 for D (6 bases). Trimming pared 2 bases from V and 4 bases from J, leaving 21 bases between. Germline V gene lookup returns CDR1 SGHDT and CDR2 YYEEEE. The CDR3 extends over 18 amino acids. CDR3: CASSFSGSLTGSTGELFF. DNA for the CDR3: TGTGCCAGCAGCTTTTCCGGGAGCTTAACGGGTAGCACCGGGGAGCTGTTTTTT.

The V gene is TRBV5-1, the J gene TRBJ1-2; D remains ambiguous. The CDR3 covers 19 residues. V was cut by 1 base and J by 3 bases, with 25 bases left in between. Germline V gene data show CDR1 as SGHRS and CDR2 as YFSETQ. For the CDR3, the DNA is TGCGCCAGCAGCTTGTCCGGCGGGGTAGTGTTGGACTTGGACTATGGCTACACCTTC. It specifies CASSLSGGVVLDLDYGYTF. Variable domain in full (rest from reference TRBV5-1 and TRBJ1-2): KAGVTQTPRYLIKTRGQQVTLSCSPISGHRSVSWYQQTPGQGLQFLFEYFSETQRNKGNFPGRFSGRQFSNSRSEMNVSTLELGDSALYLCASSLSGGVVLDLDYGYTFGSGTRLTVV.

In this sample, this clone turned up a few times. The V gene is TRBV4-1, the J gene TRBJ2-2, with D maybe TRBD2 (5 bases). V shed 3 bases and J shed 1 base, with 15 bases lying between them. The CDR3 totals 17 residues. Germline CDR1 is MGHRA and CDR2 is YSYEKL. Written as DNA, the CDR3 is TGCGCCAGCAGCCACCGATATCGCGGAGGGAACACCGGGGAGCTGTTTTTT. Translating it yields CASSHRYRGGNTGELFF.

V and J are TRBV5-6 and TRBJ2-6; D perhaps matches TRBD1 (5 bases). There are 17 residues in the CDR3. The germline CDR1 and CDR2 sequences are SGHDT and YYEEEE. Trimming stripped 4 bases from V and 0 bases from J, with 14 bases between. The CDR3 protein is CASSLGAVVSGANVLTF. The DNA for the CDR3 is TGTGCCAGCAGCCTAGGGGCCGTGGTCTCTGGGGCCAACGTCCTGACTTTC.

The chain carries TRBV4-1 and TRBJ2-7; D uncertain. The germline V and J ends were trimmed by 1 base and 0 bases, with 7 bases remaining between them. The CDR3 totals 14 residues. CDR1 and CDR2 (germline): MGHRA, YSYEKL. The CDR3 coding sequence is TGCGCCAGCAGCCAAGCCTTGGGCTCCTACGAGCAGTACGTC. Translation: CASSQALGSYEQYV.

The sample holds one count of this clone. This sequence joins TRBV27 and TRBJ2-7; 8 bases map to TRBD1. The length of the CDR3 is 14 residues. CDR1 is MNHEY and CDR2 is SMNVEV in the germline V gene (reference sequence). V dropped 4 bases and J dropped 4; count of bases not matched to a gene: 6. The CDR3 nucleotides are TGTGCCAGCAGTTCCGCGGACAGGGTTTACGAGCAGTACTTC. This encodes CASSSADRVYEQYF.

The CDR3 sequence: CASSPRQESGNTEAFF. CDR3 coding DNA: TGTGCCAGCAGCCCCAGACAGGAGAGTGGGAACACTGAAGCTTTCTTT. The J gene is TRBJ1-1, the V gene TRBV2; TRBD1 might be the D (6 bases). This CDR3 is 16 amino acids long. CDR1 is SNHLY and CDR2 is FYNNEI in the germline V gene. The V and J ends lost 6 bases and 1 base respectively, with 18 bases between them.

This clone was detected only once. The chain is built from TRBV27 and TRBJ2-7; 9 bases match TRBD1. V shed 3 bases, J shed 5 bases, and the junction held 8 bases outside the gene matches. The CDR3 spans 15 residues. CDR1 and CDR2 (germline): MNHEY, SMNVEV (reference sequence). The CDR3 DNA reads TGTGCCAGCAGTTTTGTCGGGACAGGGTATCACGAGCAGTACTTC. Its protein product is CASSFVGTGYHEQYF.

The chain links TRBV7-3 to TRBJ2-7, with D possibly matching TRBD2 (5 bases). The CDR3 consists of 13 residues. Germline CDR1 is SGHTA and CDR2 is FQGTGA. Trimming left V 2 bases short and J 5 bases short, with 10 bases between. The CDR3 DNA follows: TGTGCCAGCAGCTTATTCGAGGGCAACGAGCAGTACTTC. It is translated as CASSLFEGNEQYF. Based on the CDR3 plus reference TRBV7-3 and TRBJ2-7, the full variable domain is GAGVSQTPSNKVTEKGKYVELRCDPISGHTALYWYRQSLGQGPEFLIYFQGTGAADDSGLPNDRFFAVRPEGSVSTLKIQRTERGDSAVYLCASSLFEGNEQYFGPGTRLTVT.